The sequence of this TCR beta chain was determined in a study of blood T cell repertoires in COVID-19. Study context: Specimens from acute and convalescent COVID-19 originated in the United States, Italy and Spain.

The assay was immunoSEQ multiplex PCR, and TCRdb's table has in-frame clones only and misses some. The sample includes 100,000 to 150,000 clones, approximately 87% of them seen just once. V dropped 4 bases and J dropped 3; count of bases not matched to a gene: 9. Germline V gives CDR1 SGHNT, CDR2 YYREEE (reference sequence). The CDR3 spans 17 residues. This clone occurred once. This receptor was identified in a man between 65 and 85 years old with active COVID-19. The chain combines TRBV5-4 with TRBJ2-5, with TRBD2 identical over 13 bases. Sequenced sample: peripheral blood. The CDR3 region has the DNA TGTGCCAGCAGCGCGCGCCTTGGACTAGCGGGGGAAGAGACCCAGTACTTC. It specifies CASSARLGLAGEETQYF.